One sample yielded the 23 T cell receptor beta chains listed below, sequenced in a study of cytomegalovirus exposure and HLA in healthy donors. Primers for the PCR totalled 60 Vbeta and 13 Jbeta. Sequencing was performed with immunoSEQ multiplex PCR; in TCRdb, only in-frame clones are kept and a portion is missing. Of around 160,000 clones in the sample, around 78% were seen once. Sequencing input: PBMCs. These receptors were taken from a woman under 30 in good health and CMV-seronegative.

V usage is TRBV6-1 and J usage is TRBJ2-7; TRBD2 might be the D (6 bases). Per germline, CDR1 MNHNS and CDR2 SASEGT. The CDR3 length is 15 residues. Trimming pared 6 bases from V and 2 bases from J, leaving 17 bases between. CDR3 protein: CASRFGAGPPYEQYF. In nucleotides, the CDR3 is TGTGCCAGCAGGTTTGGGGCGGGGCCACCCTACGAGCAGTACTTC.

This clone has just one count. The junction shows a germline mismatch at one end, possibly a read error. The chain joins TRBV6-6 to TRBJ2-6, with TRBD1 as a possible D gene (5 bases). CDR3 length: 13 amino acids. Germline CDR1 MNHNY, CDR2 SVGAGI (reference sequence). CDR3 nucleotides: TGTGCCAGCTCCTCCTCTGGGGCCAACGGCCTGACTTTC. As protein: CASSSSGANGLTF.

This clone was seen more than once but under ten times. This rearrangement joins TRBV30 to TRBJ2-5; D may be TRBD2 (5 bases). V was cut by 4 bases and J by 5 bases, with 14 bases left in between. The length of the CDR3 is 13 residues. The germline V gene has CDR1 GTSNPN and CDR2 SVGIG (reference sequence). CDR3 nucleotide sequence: TGTGCCTGGAATGAGGGAGCCCATGAGACCCAGTACTTC. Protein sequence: CAWNEGAHETQYF.

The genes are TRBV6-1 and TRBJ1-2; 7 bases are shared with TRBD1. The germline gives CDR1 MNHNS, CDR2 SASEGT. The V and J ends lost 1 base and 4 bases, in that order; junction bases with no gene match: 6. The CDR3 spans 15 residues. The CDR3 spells CASSEGRTGGYGYTF. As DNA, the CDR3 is TGTGCCAGCAGTGAAGGACGGACAGGAGGCTATGGCTACACCTTC.

The CDR3 loop is CASSDRQGAVVRYF. CDR3 DNA sequence: TGTGCCAGCAGCGATAGACAGGGGGCTGTTGTTCGGTACTTC. The genes are TRBV7-9 and TRBJ2-7; 10 positions agree with TRBD1. The CDR3 contains 14 residues. Germline values: CDR1 SEHNR, CDR2 FQNEAQ (reference sequence). Trimming at V came to 5 bases and at J to 12 bases, leaving 13 bases not matched to a gene.

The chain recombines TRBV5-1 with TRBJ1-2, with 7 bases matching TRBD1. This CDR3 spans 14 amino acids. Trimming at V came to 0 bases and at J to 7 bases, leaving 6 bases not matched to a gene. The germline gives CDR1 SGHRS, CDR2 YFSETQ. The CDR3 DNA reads TGCGCCAGCAGCTTGGGGGACAGCTTTACTGGCTACACCTTC. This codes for CASSLGDSFTGYTF.

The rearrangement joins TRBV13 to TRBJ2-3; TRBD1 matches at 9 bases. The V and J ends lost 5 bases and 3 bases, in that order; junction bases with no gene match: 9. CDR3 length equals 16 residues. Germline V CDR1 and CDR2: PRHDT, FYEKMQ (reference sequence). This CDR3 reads CASSHRTGVFTDTQYF. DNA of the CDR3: TGTGCCAGCAGCCACCGGACAGGGGTTTTTACAGATACGCAGTATTTT.

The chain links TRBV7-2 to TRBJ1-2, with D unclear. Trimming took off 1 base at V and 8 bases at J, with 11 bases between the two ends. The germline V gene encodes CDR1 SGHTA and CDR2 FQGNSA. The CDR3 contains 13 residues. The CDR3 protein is CASSLVGDGGYTF. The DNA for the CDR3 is TGTGCCAGCAGCTTAGTGGGAGACGGCGGCTACACCTTC.

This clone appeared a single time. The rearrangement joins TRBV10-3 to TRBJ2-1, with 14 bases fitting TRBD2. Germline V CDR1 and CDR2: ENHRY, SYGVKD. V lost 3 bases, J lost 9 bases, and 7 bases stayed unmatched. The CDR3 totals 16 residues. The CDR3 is CAISDTGTSGSLEQFF. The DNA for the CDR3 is TGTGCCATCAGTGATACCGGGACTAGCGGGAGTCTTGAGCAGTTCTTC.

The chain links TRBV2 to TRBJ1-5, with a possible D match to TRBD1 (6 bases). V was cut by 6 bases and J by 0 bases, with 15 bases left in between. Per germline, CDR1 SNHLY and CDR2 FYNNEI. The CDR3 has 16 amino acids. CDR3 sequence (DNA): TGTGCCAGCAGGGGGACATCACTGTTTAGCAATCAGCCCCAGCATTTT. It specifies CASRGTSLFSNQPQHF.

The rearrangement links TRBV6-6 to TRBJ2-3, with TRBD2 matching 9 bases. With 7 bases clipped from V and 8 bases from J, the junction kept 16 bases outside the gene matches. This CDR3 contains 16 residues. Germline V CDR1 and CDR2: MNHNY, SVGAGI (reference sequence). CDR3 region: CASNWLAGARSATQYF. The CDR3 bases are TGTGCCAGCAATTGGTTAGCGGGGGCCCGGTCTGCTACGCAGTATTTT.

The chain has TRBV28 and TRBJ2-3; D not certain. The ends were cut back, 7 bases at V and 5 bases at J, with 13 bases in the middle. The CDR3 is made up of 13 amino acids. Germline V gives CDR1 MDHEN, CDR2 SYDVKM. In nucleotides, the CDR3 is TGTGCCAGCATCCTCAACCCACAAGATACGCAGTATTTT. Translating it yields CASILNPQDTQYF.

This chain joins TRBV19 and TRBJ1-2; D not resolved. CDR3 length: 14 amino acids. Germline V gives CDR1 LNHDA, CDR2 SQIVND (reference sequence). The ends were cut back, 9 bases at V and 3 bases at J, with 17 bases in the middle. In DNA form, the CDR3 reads TGTGCCAGCCAGCTATACACGGCGGACTATGGCTACACCTTC. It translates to CASQLYTADYGYTF.

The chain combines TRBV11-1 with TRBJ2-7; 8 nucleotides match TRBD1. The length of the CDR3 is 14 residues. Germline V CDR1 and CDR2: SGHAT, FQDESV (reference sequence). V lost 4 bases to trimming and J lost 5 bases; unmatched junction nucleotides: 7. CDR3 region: CASSSGQGHNEQYF. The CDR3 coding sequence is TGTGCCAGCAGCTCCGGACAGGGACACAACGAGCAGTACTTC.

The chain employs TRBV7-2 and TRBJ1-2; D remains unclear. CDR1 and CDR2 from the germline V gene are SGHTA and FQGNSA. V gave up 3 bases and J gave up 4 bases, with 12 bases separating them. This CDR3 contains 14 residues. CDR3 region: CASSLVRNFYGYTF. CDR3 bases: TGTGCCAGCAGCTTGGTGCGCAACTTCTATGGCTACACCTTC.

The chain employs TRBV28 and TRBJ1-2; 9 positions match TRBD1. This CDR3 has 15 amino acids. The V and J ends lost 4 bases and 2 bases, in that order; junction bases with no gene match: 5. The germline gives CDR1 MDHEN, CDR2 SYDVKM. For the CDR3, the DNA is TGTGCCAGCAGTTCGGGACAGGGCCGAAACTATGGCTACACCTTC. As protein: CASSSGQGRNYGYTF.

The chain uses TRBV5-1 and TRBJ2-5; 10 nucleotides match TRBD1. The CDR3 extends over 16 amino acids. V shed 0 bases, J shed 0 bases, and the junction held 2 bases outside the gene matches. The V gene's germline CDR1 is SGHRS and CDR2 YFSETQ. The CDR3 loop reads CASSLAGQGYQETQYF. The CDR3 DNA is TGCGCCAGCAGCTTGGCGGGACAGGGGTACCAAGAGACCCAGTACTTC. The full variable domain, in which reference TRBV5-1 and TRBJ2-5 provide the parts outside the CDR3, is KAGVTQTPRYLIKTRGQQVTLSCSPISGHRSVSWYQQTPGQGLQFLFEYFSETQRNKGNFPGRFSGRQFSNSRSEMNVSTLELGDSALYLCASSLAGQGYQETQYFGPGTRLLVL.

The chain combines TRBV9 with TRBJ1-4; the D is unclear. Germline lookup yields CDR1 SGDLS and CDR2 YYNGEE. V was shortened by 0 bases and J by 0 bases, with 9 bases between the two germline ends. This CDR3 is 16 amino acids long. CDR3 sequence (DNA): TGTGCCAGCAGCGTAGGAGGCGGGGCAACTAATGAAAAACTGTTTTTT. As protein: CASSVGGGATNEKLFF.

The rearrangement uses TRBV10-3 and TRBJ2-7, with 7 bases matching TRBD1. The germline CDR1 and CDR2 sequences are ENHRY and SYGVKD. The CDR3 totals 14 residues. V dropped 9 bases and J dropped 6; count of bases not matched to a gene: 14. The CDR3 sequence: CAMAKQGQSGEQYF. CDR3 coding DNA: TGTGCCATGGCGAAACAGGGGCAATCGGGCGAGCAGTACTTC.

CDR3 loop: CASSQEDGLAGRDEQFF. The DNA for the CDR3 is TGCGCCAGCAGCCAAGAGGACGGACTAGCAGGGAGGGATGAGCAGTTCTTC. The chain is built from TRBV4-3 and TRBJ2-1, with 8 nucleotides matching TRBD2. V lost 0 bases, J lost 8 bases, and 12 bases stayed unmatched. Germline assignment: CDR1 LGHNA and CDR2 YSLEER. This CDR3 is 17 amino acids long.

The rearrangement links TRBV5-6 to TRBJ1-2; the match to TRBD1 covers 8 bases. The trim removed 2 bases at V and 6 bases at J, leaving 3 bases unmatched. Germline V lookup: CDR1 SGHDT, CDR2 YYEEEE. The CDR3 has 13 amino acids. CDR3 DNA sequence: TGTGCCAGCAGCTTCGACAGGGGTCATGGCTACACCTTC. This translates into CASSFDRGHGYTF. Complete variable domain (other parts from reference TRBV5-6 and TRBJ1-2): DAGVTQSPTHLIKTRGQQVTLRCSPKSGHDTVSWYQQALGQGPQFIFQYYEEEERQRGNFPDRFSGHQFPNYSSELNVNALLLGDSALYLCASSFDRGHGYTFGSGTRLTVV.

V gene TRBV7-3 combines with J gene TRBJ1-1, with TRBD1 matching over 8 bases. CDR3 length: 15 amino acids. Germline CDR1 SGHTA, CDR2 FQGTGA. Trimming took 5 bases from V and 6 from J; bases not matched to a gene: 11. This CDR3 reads CASSQAGQDSPEAFF. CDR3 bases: TGTGCCAGCAGCCAAGCGGGACAGGACTCTCCTGAAGCTTTCTTT.

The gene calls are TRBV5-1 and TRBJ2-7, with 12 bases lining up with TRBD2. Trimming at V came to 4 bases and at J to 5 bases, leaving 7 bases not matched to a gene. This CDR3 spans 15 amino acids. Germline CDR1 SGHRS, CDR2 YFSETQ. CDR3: CASSRTSGIEDEQYV. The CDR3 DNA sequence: TGCGCCAGCAGCCGGACTAGCGGGATAGAAGACGAGCAGTACGTC.